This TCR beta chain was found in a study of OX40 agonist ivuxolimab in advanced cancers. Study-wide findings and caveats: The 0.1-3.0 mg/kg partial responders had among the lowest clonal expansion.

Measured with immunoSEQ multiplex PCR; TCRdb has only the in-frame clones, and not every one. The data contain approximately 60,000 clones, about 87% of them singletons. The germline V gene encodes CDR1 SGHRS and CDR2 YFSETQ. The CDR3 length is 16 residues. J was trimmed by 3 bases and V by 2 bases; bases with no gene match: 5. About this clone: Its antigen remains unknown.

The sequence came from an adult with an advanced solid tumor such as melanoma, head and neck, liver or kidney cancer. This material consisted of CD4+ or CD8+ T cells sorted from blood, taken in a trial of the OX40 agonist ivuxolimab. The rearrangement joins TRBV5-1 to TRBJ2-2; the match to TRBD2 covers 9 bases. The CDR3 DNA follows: TGCGCCAGCAGCTTTCTAGCGGGGATGGACACCGGGGAGCTGTTTTTT. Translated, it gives CASSFLAGMDTGELFF. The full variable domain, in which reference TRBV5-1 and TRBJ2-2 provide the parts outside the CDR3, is KAGVTQTPRYLIKTRGQQVTLSCSPISGHRSVSWYQQTPGQGLQFLFEYFSETQRNKGNFPGRFSGRQFSNSRSEMNVSTLELGDSALYLCASSFLAGMDTGELFFGEGSRLTVL.